The 25 T cell receptor beta chains below come from one sample, sequenced in a study of T cells expressing NK-cell markers. With the 5' RACE reads reprocessed, TCRdb shows one record per CDR3 protein and no DNA. Found here are about 460,000 distinct CDR3 sequences; the top ten clones hold approximately 1.5%. Input material: blood T cells: a sorted CD56 or NKG2C T cell subset, CD4+ or CD8+ T cells, or bulk PBMC T cells (not recorded which). The receptors were sampled from a woman aged 50 to 60 in good health.

The chain joins TRBV2 to TRBJ1-5; lacking DNA, the TRBD1 call made by TCRdb goes unchecked. Germline V CDR1 and CDR2: SNHLY, FYNNEI. This CDR3 has 14 residues. Here the CDR3 reads CASCEGTGTQPQHF.

This chain joins TRBV29-1 and TRBJ2-1; checking the TCRdb D call of TRBD1 is not possible without DNA. From germline, CDR1 is SQVTM and CDR2 ANQGSEA. The CDR3 consists of 14 residues. The CDR3 sequence is CSVALGGVNNEQFF.

The rearrangement joins TRBV7-3 to TRBJ2-2; the D gene TCRdb calls, TRBD2, cannot be checked with no DNA. Germline V lookup: CDR1 SGHTA, CDR2 FQGTGA. CDR3 length equals 18 residues. This CDR3 reads CASSLVGLAGSDAGELFF. The variable domain in full, with the rest retrieved from reference TRBV7-3 and TRBJ2-2, is GAGVSQTPSNKVTEKGKYVELRCDPISGHTALYWYRQSLGQGPEFLIYFQGTGAADDSGLPNDRFFAVRPEGSVSTLKIQRTERGDSAVYLCASSLVGLAGSDAGELFFGEGSRLTVL.

This chain connects TRBV11-2 to TRBJ2-6; with no DNA, the TCRdb D assignment of TRBD1 cannot be verified. CDR3 length: 17 residues. The germline CDR1 and CDR2 sequences are SGHAT and FQNNGV. The CDR3 spells CASSAPWGASGANVLTF.

The gene calls are TRBV18 and TRBJ1-4. The CDR3 sequence is 14 residues long. The germline CDR1 and CDR2 sequences are KGHSH and LQKENI. The CDR3 is CASSLRTDNEKLFF.

CDR3 protein: CAYQDSNHYGYTF. The V call is TRBV28, the J call TRBJ1-2; the D call of TRBD1 rests on TCRdb alone, since no DNA is present to check it. There are 13 residues in the CDR3. Germline V gene lookup returns CDR1 MDHEN and CDR2 SYDVKM.

V usage is TRBV12-3 or TRBV12-4 and J usage is TRBJ2-1; TCRdb picks TRBD2, but there is no DNA to check that call. The CDR3 loop spans 19 amino acids. CDR3 region: CASSLEFGSISGRRNEQFF.

This chain connects TRBV5-1 to TRBJ2-3; TCRdb calls TRBD2, which cannot be checked without DNA. This CDR3 spans 17 amino acids. The germline V gene encodes CDR1 SGHRS and CDR2 YFSETQ. CDR3 residues: CASSSGLAGPNTDTQYF.

The rearrangement links TRBV20-1 to TRBJ1-2. Germline V gene data show CDR1 as DFQATT and CDR2 as SNEGSKA (reference sequence). This CDR3 contains 12 residues. The CDR3 region is CSARDRRDGYTF.

CDR3 amino acids: CASSSRRPWSEQFF. The chain is built from TRBV27 and TRBJ2-1; the TCRdb call, TRBD1, lacks DNA for checking. The CDR3 totals 14 residues. The germline gives CDR1 MNHEY, CDR2 SMNVEV (reference sequence).

This sequence joins TRBV3-1 and TRBJ2-4; without DNA, the TCRdb call of TRBD1 cannot be checked. Germline V lookup: CDR1 LGHDT, CDR2 YNNKEL (reference sequence). The CDR3 length is 17 residues. The CDR3 protein is CASSLRTGGKAKNIQYF.

V gene TRBV24-1 combines with J gene TRBJ2-2. Germline values: CDR1 KGHDR, CDR2 SFDVKD. This CDR3 region has 13 residues. The CDR3 loop is CATSTSWTGELFF.

The rearrangement joins TRBV14 to TRBJ1-1; TCRdb outputs TRBD1, but without DNA this stays unchecked. CDR1 and CDR2 (germline): SGHDN, FVKESK. The CDR3 covers 14 residues. The CDR3 reads CASRTGGGGTEAFF.

This rearrangement joins TRBV30 to TRBJ2-7; no DNA is available, so the TRBD1 call from TCRdb remains unchecked. CDR1 and CDR2 (germline): GTSNPN, SVGIG (reference sequence). The CDR3 has 12 residues. The CDR3 sequence: CACRGQGHEQYF.

The chain employs TRBV7-3 and TRBJ2-6. This CDR3 comprises 16 residues. The V gene's germline CDR1 is SGHTA and CDR2 FQGTGA. CDR3 amino acids: CASSLGSLTGANVLTF.

The rearrangement uses TRBV24-1 and TRBJ2-1; TCRdb selects TRBD2, and the lack of DNA leaves this call unchecked. Germline CDR1 is KGHDR and CDR2 is SFDVKD. This CDR3 is built from 15 residues. The CDR3 here is CATSMGLVSYNEQFF.

The genes are TRBV13 and TRBJ2-5. The CDR3 spans 13 residues. CDR1 and CDR2 (germline): PRHDT, FYEKMQ (reference sequence). This CDR3 is CASSLGVQETQYF.

The chain combines TRBV4-1 with TRBJ1-4. Per the germline V gene, CDR1 is MGHRA and CDR2 is YSYEKL. The CDR3 length is 13 residues. The CDR3 reads CASSQQIPEKLFF.

The CDR3 is CASSPVDRLDEQFF. This chain uses TRBV28 with TRBJ2-1; TCRdb outputs TRBD1, but without DNA this stays unchecked. This CDR3 has 14 amino acids. Per germline, CDR1 MDHEN and CDR2 SYDVKM.

This chain connects TRBV29-1 to TRBJ1-5; TCRdb's D gene call, TRBD1, goes unchecked for lack of DNA. Germline assignment: CDR1 SQVTM and CDR2 ANQGSEA. The CDR3 has 15 amino acids. The CDR3 here is CSDTTGGDSNQPQHF.

The V and J genes are TRBV4-2 and TRBJ2-1; TCRdb's D call, TRBD1, is unchecked because there is no DNA. CDR3 length equals 15 residues. Germline V gene lookup returns CDR1 LGHNA and CDR2 YNFKEQ. CDR3 region: CASSQEWTGKNEQFF.

The V gene is TRBV20-1, the J gene TRBJ1-3; TCRdb designates TRBD1, a call that cannot be tested without DNA. The CDR3 totals 15 residues. Germline V gives CDR1 DFQATT, CDR2 SNEGSKA (reference sequence). CDR3 sequence reads: CSARDRGTGGNTIYF.

The rearrangement uses TRBV6-5 and TRBJ2-2; the TRBD2 assignment by TCRdb is unverifiable without DNA. Per germline, CDR1 MNHEY and CDR2 SVGAGI. The CDR3 runs to 15 residues. Here the CDR3 reads CASSQLAGGFGELFF.

This chain links TRBV20-1 with TRBJ2-1; TCRdb's D gene call, TRBD2, goes unchecked for lack of DNA. The CDR3 length is 14 residues. Per germline, CDR1 DFQATT and CDR2 SNEGSKA (reference sequence). The CDR3 loop reads CSVVLAGPYNEQFF.

This chain links TRBV20-1 with TRBJ2-7; the TRBD2 assignment by TCRdb is unverifiable without DNA. This CDR3 comprises 12 residues. Germline V gene sequence: CDR1 DFQATT, CDR2 SNEGSKA (reference sequence). The CDR3 here is CSARDPGPEQYF.